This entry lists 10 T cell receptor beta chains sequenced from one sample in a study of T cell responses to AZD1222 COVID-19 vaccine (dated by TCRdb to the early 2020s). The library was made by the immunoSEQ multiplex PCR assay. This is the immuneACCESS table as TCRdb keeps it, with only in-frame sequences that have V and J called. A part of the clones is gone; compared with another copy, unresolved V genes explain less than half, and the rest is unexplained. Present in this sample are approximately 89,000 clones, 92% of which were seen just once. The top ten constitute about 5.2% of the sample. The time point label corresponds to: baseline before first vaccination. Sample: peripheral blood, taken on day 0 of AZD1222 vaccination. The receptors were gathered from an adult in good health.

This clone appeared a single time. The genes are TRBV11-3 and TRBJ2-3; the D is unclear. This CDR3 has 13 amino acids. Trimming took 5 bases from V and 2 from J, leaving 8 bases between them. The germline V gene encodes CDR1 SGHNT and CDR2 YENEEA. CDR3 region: CASSNGLTDTQYF. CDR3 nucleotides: TGTGCCAGCAGCAACGGGCTCACAGATACGCAGTATTTT.

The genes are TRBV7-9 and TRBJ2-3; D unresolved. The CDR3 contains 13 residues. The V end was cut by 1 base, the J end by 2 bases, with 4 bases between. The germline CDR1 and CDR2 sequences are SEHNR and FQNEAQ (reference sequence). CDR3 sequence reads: CASSLENTDTQYF. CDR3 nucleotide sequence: TGTGCCAGCAGCTTAGAAAACACAGATACGCAGTATTTT.

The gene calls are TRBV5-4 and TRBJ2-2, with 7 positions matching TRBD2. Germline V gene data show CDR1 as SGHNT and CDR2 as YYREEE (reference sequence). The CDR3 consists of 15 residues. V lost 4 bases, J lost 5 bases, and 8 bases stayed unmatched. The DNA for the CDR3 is TGTGCCAGCAGCCCGGGGACTACCAGGACCGGGGAGCTGTTTTTT. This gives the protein CASSPGTTRTGELFF.

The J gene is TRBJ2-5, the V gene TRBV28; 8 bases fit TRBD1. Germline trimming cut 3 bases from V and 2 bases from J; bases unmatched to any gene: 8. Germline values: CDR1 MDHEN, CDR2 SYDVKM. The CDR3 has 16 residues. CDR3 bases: TGTGCCAGCAGTTTGCCCAGACAGGGGTGGCAAGAGACCCAGTACTTC. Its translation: CASSLPRQGWQETQYF.

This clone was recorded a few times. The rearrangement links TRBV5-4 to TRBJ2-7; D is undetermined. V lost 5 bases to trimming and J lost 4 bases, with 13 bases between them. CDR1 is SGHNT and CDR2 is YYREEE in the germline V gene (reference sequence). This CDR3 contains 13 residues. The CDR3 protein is CASSRDNQYEQYF. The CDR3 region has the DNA TGTGCCAGCAGTAGAGACAACCAATACGAGCAGTACTTC.

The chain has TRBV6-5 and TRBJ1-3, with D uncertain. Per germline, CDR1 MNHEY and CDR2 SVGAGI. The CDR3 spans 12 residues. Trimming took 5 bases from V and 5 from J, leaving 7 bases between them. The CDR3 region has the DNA TGTGCCAGCAGTATCTCGAGAAACACCATATATTTT. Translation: CASSISRNTIYF.

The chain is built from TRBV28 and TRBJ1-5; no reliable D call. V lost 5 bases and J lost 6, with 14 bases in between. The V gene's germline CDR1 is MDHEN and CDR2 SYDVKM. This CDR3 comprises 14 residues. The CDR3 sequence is CASSAAGFGQPQHF. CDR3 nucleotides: TGTGCCAGCAGTGCGGCCGGTTTTGGTCAGCCCCAGCATTTT.

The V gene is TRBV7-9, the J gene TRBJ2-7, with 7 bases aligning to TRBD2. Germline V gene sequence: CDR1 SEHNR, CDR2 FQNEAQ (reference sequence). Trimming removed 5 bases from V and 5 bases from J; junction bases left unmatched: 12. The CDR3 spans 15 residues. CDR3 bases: TGTGCCAGCAGCCCAAAAGGCGGGGGACGGGACGAGCAGTACTTC. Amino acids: CASSPKGGGRDEQYF.

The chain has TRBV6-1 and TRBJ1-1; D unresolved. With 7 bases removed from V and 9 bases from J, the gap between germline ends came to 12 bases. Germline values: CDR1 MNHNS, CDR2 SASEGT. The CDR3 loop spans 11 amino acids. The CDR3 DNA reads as TGTGCCAGCAATCAACGACAACAAGCTTTCTTT. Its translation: CASNQRQQAFF.

The CDR3 region has the DNA TGTGCCAGCAGTGACGGTTCAGACAAGTGGTACACAGATACGCAGTATTTT. It specifies CASSDGSDKWYTDTQYF. The chain recombines TRBV25-1 with TRBJ2-3; D gene ambiguous. The CDR3 has 17 amino acids. CDR1 is MGHDK, CDR2 SYGVNS, per germline. V lost 3 bases, J lost 2 bases, and 18 bases lay in between.